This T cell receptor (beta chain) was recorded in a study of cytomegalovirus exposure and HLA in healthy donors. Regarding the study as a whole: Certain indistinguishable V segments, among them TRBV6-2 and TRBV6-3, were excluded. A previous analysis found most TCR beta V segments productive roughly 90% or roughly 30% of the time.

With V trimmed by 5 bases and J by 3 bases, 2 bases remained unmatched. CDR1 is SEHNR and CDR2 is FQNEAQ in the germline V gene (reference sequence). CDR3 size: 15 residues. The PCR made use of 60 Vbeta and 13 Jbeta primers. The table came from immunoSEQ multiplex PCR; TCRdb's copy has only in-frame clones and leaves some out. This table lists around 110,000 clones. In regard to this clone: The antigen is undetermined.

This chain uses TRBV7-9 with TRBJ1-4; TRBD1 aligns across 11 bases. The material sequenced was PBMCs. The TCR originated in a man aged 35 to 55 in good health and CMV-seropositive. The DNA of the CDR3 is TGTGCCAGCAGCACGGGACAGGGGGCTAATGAAAAACTGTTTTTT. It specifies CASSTGQGANEKLFF.